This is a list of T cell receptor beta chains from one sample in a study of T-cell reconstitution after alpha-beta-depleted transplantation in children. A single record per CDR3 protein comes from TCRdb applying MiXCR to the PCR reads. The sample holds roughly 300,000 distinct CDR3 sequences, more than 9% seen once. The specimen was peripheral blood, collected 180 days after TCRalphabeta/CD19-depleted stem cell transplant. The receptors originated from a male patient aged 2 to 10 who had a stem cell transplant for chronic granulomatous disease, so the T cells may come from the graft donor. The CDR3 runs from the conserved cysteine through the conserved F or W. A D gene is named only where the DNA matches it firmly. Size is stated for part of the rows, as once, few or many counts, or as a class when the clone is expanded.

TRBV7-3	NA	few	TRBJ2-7	TGTGCCAGCAGCTTACTTGCACTAAGCTCCTACGAGCAGTACTTC	CASSLLALSSYEQYF
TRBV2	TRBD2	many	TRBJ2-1	TGTGCCAGCAGTCGGATCCAGGCGGGAGGGCGTAATGAGCAGTTCTTC	CASSRIQAGGRNEQFF
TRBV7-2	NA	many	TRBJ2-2	TGTGCCAGCAGCCCCTGGACAGCCACGAACACCGGGGAGCTGTTTTTT	CASSPWTATNTGELFF
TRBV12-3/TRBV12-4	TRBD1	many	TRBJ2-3	TGTGCCAGCAGTCGTACTACGGGACAGGGAGTCACAGATACGCAGTATTTT	CASSRTTGQGVTDTQYF
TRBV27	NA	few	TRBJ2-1	TGTGCCACGCGGGCTGACAATGAGCAGTTCTTC	CATRADNEQFF
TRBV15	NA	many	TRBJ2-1	TGTGCCACCAGCAGAGATCTTCCCTCCTACAATGAGCAGTTCTTC	CATSRDLPSYNEQFF
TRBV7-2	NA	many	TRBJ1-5	TGTGCCAGCAGCGGCAGGGACCTAAGCAATCAGCCCCAGCATTTT	CASSGRDLSNQPQHF
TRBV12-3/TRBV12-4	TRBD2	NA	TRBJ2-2	TGTGCCAGCAGTCTAAAAGTAGCGGGAGTGAACACCGGGGAGCTGTTTTTT	CASSLKVAGVNTGELFF
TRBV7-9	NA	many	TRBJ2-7	TGTGCCAGCGGCCGACTAGGGAGGCCCTCCTACGAGCAGTACTTC	CASGRLGRPSYEQYF
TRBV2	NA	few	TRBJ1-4	TGTGCCAGCAGTTCCCAGAGGGGGACCACGAGAGAAAAACTGTTTTTT	CASSSQRGTTREKLFF
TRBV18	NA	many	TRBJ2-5	TGTGCCAGCTCACCACGCAGGGGTCGGTACCAAGAGACCCAGTACTTC	CASSPRRGRYQETQYF
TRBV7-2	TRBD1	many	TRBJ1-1	TGTGCCAGCAGCTTTTGGACAGGGAACACTGAAGCTTTCTTT	CASSFWTGNTEAFF
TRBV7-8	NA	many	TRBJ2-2	TGTGCCAGCAGCCACCGGGTCAGCCTTCGGGAGCTGTTTTTT	CASSHRVSLRELFF
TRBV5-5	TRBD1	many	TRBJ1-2	TGTGCCAGCAGCTCGGGACAGGGATTTTCCACTAACTATGGCTACACCTTC	CASSSGQGFSTNYGYTF
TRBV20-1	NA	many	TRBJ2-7	TGCAGTGCTAGTTTCCCGGCGCCGACCCTGACCTACGAGCAGTACTTC	CSASFPAPTLTYEQYF
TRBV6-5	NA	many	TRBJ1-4	TGTGCCAGCAGTTACATTGGGACATATGAAAAACTGTTTTTT	CASSYIGTYEKLFF
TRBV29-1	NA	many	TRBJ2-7	TGCAGCGTTGAGTCACGGGAAACCTACGAGCAGTACTTC	CSVESRETYEQYF